The TCR beta chain described here comes from a study of technical replicates of blood from several donors. Germline V gene lookup returns CDR1 SGHRS and CDR2 YFSETQ. V lost 6 bases to trimming and J lost 5 bases, with 20 bases between them. The CDR3 length is 15 residues. Clones were sequenced by immunoSEQ multiplex PCR, and TCRdb holds only the in-frame ones, with some missing. The repertoire holds about 82,000 clones, with over 95% as singletons. The chain links TRBV5-1 to TRBJ2-5, with a possible D match to TRBD2 (6 bases). Source material: T cells isolated from PBMCs. This receptor was identified in a human donor in good health. CDR3 protein: CASIPGAGGRETQYF. The DNA for the CDR3 is TGCGCCAGCATCCCGGGAGCGGGCGGTAGGGAGACCCAGTACTTC.